This is a list of T cell receptor beta chains from one sample in a study of T cell changes during pregnancy in multiple sclerosis. Clones were read by immunoSEQ multiplex PCR, and TCRdb kept only the in-frame ones, dropping some. Among over 45,000 clones listed, roughly nine tenths were seen once. Source: CD4+ T cells from peripheral blood mononuclear cells, taken in the second trimester of pregnancy. These receptors were collected from a female donor with multiple sclerosis, enrolled in a pregnancy study. Each CDR3 is given with its conserved first and last residue. A D gene is named only where the DNA matches it firmly. Some rows have no size entry. The others give once, few or many, or a class for an expanded clone.

>.|TRBV11-2|.|TRBJ2-1
TGTGCCAGCAGCTTAGCCGCGGGACCCACAGATGAGCAGTTCTTC
CASSLAAGPTDEQFF
>.|TRBV27|TRBD2|TRBJ2-3
TGTGCCAGCAGGCTAGGGACTAGCGGAGATACGCAGTATTTT
CASRLGTSGDTQYF
>.|TRBV2|TRBD1|TRBJ2-3
TGTGCCAGCAATAACCCGGACAGGGGTGCAGATACGCAGTATTTT
CASNNPDRGADTQYF
>.|TRBV7-9|.|TRBJ2-3
TGTGCCAGCAGCCTGGTGAGGCGAGGGCCAGATACGCAGTATTTT
CASSLVRRGPDTQYF
>.|TRBV30|TRBD1|TRBJ1-4
TGCGCCTGGAAAGCAGGGGGCGGAGGAGGTGAAAAACTGTTTTTT
CAWKAGGGGGEKLFF
>once|TRBV7-2|TRBD2|TRBJ2-1
TGTGCCAGCAGCTCCCAGGGAGGGGCCTCCTACAATGAGCAGTTCTTC
CASSSQGGASYNEQFF
>.|TRBV28|TRBD2|TRBJ2-1
TGTGCCAGCAGTTCCCTTCCCATTGGACTAGCGGCCTACAATGAGCAGTTCTTC
CASSSLPIGLAAYNEQFF
>.|TRBV7-8|.|TRBJ1-4
TGTGCCAGCAGCTTCCGGGATCGTGAAAAACTGTTTTTT
CASSFRDREKLFF
>.|TRBV27|.|TRBJ1-5
TGTGCCAGCAGTTTAGGCGGGGGTGGGAATCAGCCCCAGCATTTT
CASSLGGGGNQPQHF
>.|TRBV18|TRBD1|TRBJ2-1
TGTGCCAGCTCAGACAGGGGCTCCTACAATGAGCAGTTCTTC
CASSDRGSYNEQFF
>.|TRBV28|.|TRBJ2-2
TGTGCCAGCAGTTCGCCAGGGAACACCGGGGAGCTGTTTTTT
CASSSPGNTGELFF
>.|TRBV18|.|TRBJ1-3
TGTGCCAGCTCACCAAGATCCCACAGTTTCCTATCGAGCACCATATATTTT
CASSPRSHSFLSSTIYF
>.|TRBV28|TRBD2|TRBJ2-3
TGTGCCAGCAGTTCTTGGACTAGCGGGAAAAGCACAGATACGCAGTATTTT
CASSSWTSGKSTDTQYF
>.|TRBV30|.|TRBJ2-2
TGTGCCTGGAGTCGGGCCGGGGAGCTGTTTTTT
CAWSRAGELFF
>.|TRBV30|.|TRBJ1-5
TGTGCCTGGAAAGCGAGGGCAGTGAGCCAGCCCCAGCATTTT
CAWKARAVSQPQHF
>.|TRBV19|.|TRBJ2-5
TGTGCCAGTAGTGGGGCGCAGACCCAGTACTTC
CASSGAQTQYF
>.|TRBV19|.|TRBJ1-5
TGTGCCAGTAGTGCCTTGACTAGGGAGACAAGGTCCTCGCCCCAGCATTTT
CASSALTRETRSSPQHF
>.|TRBV19|TRBD2|TRBJ2-6
TGTGCCAGTAGTATCGACAGGGTCGCTAGCGGGGGGACCTCTGGGGCCAACGTCCTGACTTTC
CASSIDRVASGGTSGANVLTF